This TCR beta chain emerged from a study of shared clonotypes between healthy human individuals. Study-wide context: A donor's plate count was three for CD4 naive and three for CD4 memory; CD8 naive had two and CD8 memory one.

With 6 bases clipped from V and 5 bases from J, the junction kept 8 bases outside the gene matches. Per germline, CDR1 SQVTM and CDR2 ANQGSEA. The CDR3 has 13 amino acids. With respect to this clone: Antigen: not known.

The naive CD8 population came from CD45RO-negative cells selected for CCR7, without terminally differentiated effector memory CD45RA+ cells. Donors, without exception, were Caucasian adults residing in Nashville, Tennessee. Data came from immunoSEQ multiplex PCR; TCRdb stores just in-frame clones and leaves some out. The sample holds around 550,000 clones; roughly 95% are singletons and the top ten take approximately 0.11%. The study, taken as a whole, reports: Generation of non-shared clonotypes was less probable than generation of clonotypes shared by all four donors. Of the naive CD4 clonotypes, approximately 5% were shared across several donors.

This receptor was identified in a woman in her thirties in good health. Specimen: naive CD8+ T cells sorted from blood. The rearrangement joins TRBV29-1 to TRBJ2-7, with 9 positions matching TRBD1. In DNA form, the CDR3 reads TGCAGCGTAACCGGGACAGGGTACCACGAGCAGTACTTC. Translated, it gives CSVTGTGYHEQYF.